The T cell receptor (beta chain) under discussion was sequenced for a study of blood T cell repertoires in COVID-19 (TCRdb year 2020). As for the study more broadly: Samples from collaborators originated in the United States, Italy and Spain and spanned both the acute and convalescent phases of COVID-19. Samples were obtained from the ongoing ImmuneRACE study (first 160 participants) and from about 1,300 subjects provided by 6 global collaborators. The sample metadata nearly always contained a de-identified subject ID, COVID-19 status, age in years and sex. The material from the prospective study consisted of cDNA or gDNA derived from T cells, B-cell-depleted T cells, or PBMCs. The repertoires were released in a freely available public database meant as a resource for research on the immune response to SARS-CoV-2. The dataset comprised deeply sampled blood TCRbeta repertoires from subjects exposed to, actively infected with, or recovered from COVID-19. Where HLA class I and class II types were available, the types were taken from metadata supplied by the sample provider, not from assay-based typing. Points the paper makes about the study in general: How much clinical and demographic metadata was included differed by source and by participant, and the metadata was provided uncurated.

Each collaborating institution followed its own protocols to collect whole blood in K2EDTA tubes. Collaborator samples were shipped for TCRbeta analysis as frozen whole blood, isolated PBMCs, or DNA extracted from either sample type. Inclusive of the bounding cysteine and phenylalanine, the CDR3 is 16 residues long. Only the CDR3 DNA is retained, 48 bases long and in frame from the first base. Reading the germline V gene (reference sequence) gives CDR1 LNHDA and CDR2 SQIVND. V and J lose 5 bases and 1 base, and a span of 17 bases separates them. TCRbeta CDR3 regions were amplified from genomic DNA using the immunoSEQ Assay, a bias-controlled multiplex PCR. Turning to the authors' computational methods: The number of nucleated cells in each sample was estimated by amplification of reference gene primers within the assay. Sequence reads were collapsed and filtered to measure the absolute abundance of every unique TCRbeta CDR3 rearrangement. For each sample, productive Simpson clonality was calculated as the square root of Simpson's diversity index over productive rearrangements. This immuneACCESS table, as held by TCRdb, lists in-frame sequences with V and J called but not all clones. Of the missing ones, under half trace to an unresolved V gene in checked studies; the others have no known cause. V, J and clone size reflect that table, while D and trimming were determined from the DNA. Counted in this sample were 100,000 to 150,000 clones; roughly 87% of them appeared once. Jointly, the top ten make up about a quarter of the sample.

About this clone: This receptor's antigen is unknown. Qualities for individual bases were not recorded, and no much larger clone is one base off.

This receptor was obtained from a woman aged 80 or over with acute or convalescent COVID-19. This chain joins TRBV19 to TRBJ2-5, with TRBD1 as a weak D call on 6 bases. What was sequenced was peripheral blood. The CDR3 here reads CASSSRQASTQETQYF. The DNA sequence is TGTGCCAGTAGTTCCAGACAGGCGTCGACCCAAGAGACCCAGTACTTC.